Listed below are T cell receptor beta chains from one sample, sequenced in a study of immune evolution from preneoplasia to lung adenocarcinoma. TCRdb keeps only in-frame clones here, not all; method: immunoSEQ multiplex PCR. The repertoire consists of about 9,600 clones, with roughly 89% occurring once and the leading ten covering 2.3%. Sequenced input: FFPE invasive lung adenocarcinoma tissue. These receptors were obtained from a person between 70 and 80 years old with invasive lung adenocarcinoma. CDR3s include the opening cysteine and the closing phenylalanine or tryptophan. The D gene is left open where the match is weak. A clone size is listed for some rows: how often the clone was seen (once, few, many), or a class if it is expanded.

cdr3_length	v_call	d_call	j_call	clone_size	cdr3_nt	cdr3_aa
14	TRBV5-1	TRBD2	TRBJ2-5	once	TGCGCCAGCGGGGAGGGGTTGAAGCAAGAGACCCAGTACTTC	CASGEGLKQETQYF
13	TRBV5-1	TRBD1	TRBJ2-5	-	TGCGCCAGCAGCTGGGACAGGGAAGAGACCCAGTACTTC	CASSWDREETQYF
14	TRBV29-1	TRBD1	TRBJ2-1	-	TGCAGCGTTGGTACAGGGGTGGCCAACAATGAGCAGTTCTTC	CSVGTGVANNEQFF
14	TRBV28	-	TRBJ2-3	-	TGTGCCAGCAGCCTTCTTGACGACACAGATACGCAGTATTTT	CASSLLDDTDTQYF
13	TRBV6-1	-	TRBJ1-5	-	TGTGCCAGCAAGGGACCCCCCGGGCAGCCCCAGCATTTT	CASKGPPGQPQHF
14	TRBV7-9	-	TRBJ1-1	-	TGTGCCAGCAGCTTGTGGGACGGTGGCACTGAAGCTTTCTTT	CASSLWDGGTEAFF
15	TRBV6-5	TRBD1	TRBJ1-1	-	TGTGCCAGCAGCACAACGACAGGGGAGGACACTGAAGCTTTCTTT	CASSTTTGEDTEAFF
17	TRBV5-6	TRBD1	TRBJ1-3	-	TGTGCCAGCAGCTTGTGGGGACAGCTTTTCTCTGGAAACACCATATATTTT	CASSLWGQLFSGNTIYF
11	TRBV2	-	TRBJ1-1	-	TGTGCCAGCAGTGACTACACTGAAGCTTTCTTT	CASSDYTEAFF
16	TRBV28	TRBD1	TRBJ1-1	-	TGTGCCAGCAACCCACAGGGGTACAGGGCGGTCACTGAAGCTTTCTTT	CASNPQGYRAVTEAFF
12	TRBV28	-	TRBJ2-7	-	TGTGCCAGCAGTTTCCACCCCTACGAGCAGTACTTC	CASSFHPYEQYF